These 18 T cell receptor beta chains were all obtained from the same sample, sequenced in a study of blood T cell repertoires in COVID-19. TCRdb keeps only in-frame clones here, not all; method: immunoSEQ multiplex PCR. This table holds 360,000 or so clones, roughly 86% found once. Sequencing input: PBMCs or T cells enriched from blood (not recorded which). The receptor set was obtained from a woman aged 25 to 39 who had recovered from COVID-19.

The genes are TRBV9 and TRBJ2-3; tentative D call: TRBD2 (7 bases). CDR1 is SGDLS, CDR2 YYNGEE, per germline. This CDR3 region has 15 residues. Between the trimmed V and J ends, which lost 4 bases and 2 bases, there was a span of 14 bases. The CDR3 region has the DNA TGTGCCAGCAGCCCGAGGGGGGGGGTCACAGATACGCAGTATTTT. Protein: CASSPRGGVTDTQYF.

This clone was counted a single time. This chain joins TRBV28 and TRBJ2-7; 7 positions agree with TRBD2. This CDR3 has 11 residues. V was clipped by 2 bases and J by 13 bases; unmatched bases: 5. CDR1 and CDR2 from the germline V gene are MDHEN and SYDVKM. CDR3 in DNA: TGTGCCAGCAGTTTAAGCCGGGAGGTTTACTTC. Translation: CASSLSREVYF.

The V gene is TRBV11-3, the J gene TRBJ2-2; the D gene is possibly TRBD2 (6 bases). CDR3 length: 15 amino acids. Germline values: CDR1 SGHNT, CDR2 YENEEA. The V and J ends lost 3 bases and 2 bases respectively, with 10 bases between them. CDR3 region: CASSFGTSNTGELFF. In DNA form, the CDR3 reads TGTGCCAGCAGCTTCGGGACTTCTAACACCGGGGAGCTGTTTTTT. The entire variable domain, with the rest obtained from reference TRBV11-3 and TRBJ2-2, is as follows: EAGVVQSPRYKIIEKKQPVAFWCNPISGHNTLYWYLQNLGQGPELLIRYENEEAVDDSQLPKDRFSAERLKGVDSTLKIQPAELGDSAVYLCASSFGTSNTGELFFGEGSRLTVL.

This clone is a singleton in its sample. The chain employs TRBV6-5 and TRBJ1-6, with TRBD1 identical over 9 bases. In germline, CDR1 is MNHEY, CDR2 SVGAGI. This CDR3 contains 15 residues. With 5 bases clipped from V and 10 bases from J, the junction kept 9 bases outside the gene matches. The DNA for the CDR3 is TGTGCCAGCAGTCAACAGGGGGCGGCTTCCTCACCCCTCCACTTT. It codes for CASSQQGAASSPLHF.

The gene calls are TRBV19 and TRBJ1-2; D unresolved. The CDR3 loop spans 13 amino acids. The germline V gene encodes CDR1 LNHDA and CDR2 SQIVND (reference sequence). Trimming stripped 3 bases from V and 4 bases from J, with 9 bases between. As DNA, the CDR3 is TGTGCCAGTAGTATTAAACAGAGCTATGGCTACACCTTC. This gives the protein CASSIKQSYGYTF.

This sequence joins TRBV9 and TRBJ2-1, with D unclear. Per germline, CDR1 SGDLS and CDR2 YYNGEE. This CDR3 region has 14 residues. Trimming took off 0 bases at V and 9 bases at J, with 13 bases between the two ends. In DNA form, the CDR3 reads TGTGCCAGCAGCGTAGGGCTAGTCTTGGGTGAGCAGTTCTTC. Translating gives CASSVGLVLGEQFF. The full variable domain, with the rest looked up from reference TRBV9 and TRBJ2-1, is DSGVTQTPKHLITATGQRVTLRCSPRSGDLSVYWYQQSLDQGLQFLIQYYNGEERAKGNILERFSAQQFPDLHSELNLSSLELGDSALYFCASSVGLVLGEQFFGPGTRLTVL.

This chain links TRBV28 with TRBJ1-4; TRBD1 matches 8 bases. The germline CDR1 and CDR2 sequences are MDHEN and SYDVKM. Trimming removed 5 bases from V and 8 bases from J; junction bases left unmatched: 4. The CDR3 has 13 amino acids. This chain's CDR3 is CASSITGGEKLFF. The CDR3, as DNA: TGTGCCAGCAGTATTACAGGGGGAGAAAAACTGTTTTTT.

This clone was recorded only once. V is TRBV5-5 and J is TRBJ1-1; 8 bases are shared with TRBD1. Trimming at V came to 1 base and at J to 6 bases, leaving 8 bases not matched to a gene. Per germline, CDR1 SGHKS and CDR2 YYEKEE (reference sequence). The CDR3 extends over 15 amino acids. As DNA, the CDR3 is TGTGCCAGCAGCTTGATCGGACAGGGTGGGGCTGAAGCTTTCTTT. Translation gives CASSLIGQGGAEAFF.

The gene calls are TRBV27 and TRBJ2-1; perhaps TRBD2 as D (7 bases). CDR1 is MNHEY and CDR2 is SMNVEV in the germline V gene (reference sequence). This CDR3 is built from 15 residues. Trimming left V 3 bases short and J 7 bases short, with 16 bases between. The CDR3 sequence: CASSFSVGGPNEQFF. CDR3 DNA: TGTGCCAGCAGTTTTTCGGTCGGGGGGCCGAATGAGCAGTTCTTC.

V gene TRBV27 combines with J gene TRBJ2-3, with D perhaps matching TRBD2 (5 bases). Trimming took 0 bases from V and 5 from J, leaving 15 bases between them. CDR3 size: 16 residues. The germline V gene has CDR1 MNHEY and CDR2 SMNVEV (reference sequence). The DNA for the CDR3 is TGTGCCAGCAGTTTATCCGGGAAAAAAGTCGGAGATACGCAGTATTTT. It is translated as CASSLSGKKVGDTQYF.

The rearrangement joins TRBV19 to TRBJ2-5; TRBD2 aligns across 8 bases. CDR3 length: 13 amino acids. Germline assignment: CDR1 LNHDA and CDR2 SQIVND (reference sequence). J lost 4 bases, V lost 8 bases, and 6 bases had no gene match. CDR3 sequence (DNA): TGTGCCAGTCGGGGGGGGAGCGTAGAGACCCAGTACTTC. It is translated as CASRGGSVETQYF.

The chain recombines TRBV2 with TRBJ2-5, with a possible D match to TRBD2 (5 bases). The V gene's germline CDR1 is SNHLY and CDR2 FYNNEI. Deletions cut 8 bases from V and 2 bases from J, with 21 bases between. The CDR3 runs to 16 residues. Here the CDR3 reads CASGREAAAAQETQYF. The CDR3 DNA reads as TGTGCCAGCGGCCGTGAGGCAGCGGCGGCACAAGAGACCCAGTACTTC. The full variable domain, completed using reference TRBV2 and TRBJ2-5, is EPEVTQTPSHQVTQMGQEVILRCVPISNHLYFYWYRQILGQKVEFLVSFYNNEISEKSEIFDDQFSVERPDGSNFTLKIRSTKLEDSAMYFCASGREAAAAQETQYFGPGTRLLVL.

V is TRBV15 and J is TRBJ2-2; D is ambiguous. The CDR3 consists of 15 residues. Trimming pared 0 bases from V and 1 base from J, leaving 6 bases between. CDR1 is LNHNV and CDR2 is YYDKDF in the germline V gene (reference sequence). The CDR3, as DNA: TGTGCCACCAGCAGAGAATTACAGAACACCGGGGAGCTGTTTTTT. Protein product: CATSRELQNTGELFF.

This clone is a singleton in its sample. The chain couples TRBV10-3 to TRBJ1-1; D may be TRBD1 (5 bases). V was shortened by 7 bases and J by 4 bases, with 16 bases between the two germline ends. The CDR3 is made up of 14 amino acids. The germline gives CDR1 ENHRY, CDR2 SYGVKD. CDR3 in DNA: TGTGCCATCACTGCCCGGGGGGAGAGCACTGAAGCTTTCTTT. Translating gives CAITARGESTEAFF.

The J gene is TRBJ2-7, the V gene TRBV29-1; a possible D gene is TRBD1 (6 bases). Germline-derived CDR1 and CDR2 are SQVTM and ANQGSEA. The ends were cut back, 4 bases at V and 3 bases at J, with 13 bases in the middle. The CDR3 runs to 13 residues. CDR3 sequence reads: CSVGTVLGYEQYF. The CDR3 nucleotides read TGCAGCGTTGGGACAGTCTTAGGCTACGAGCAGTACTTC.

The table lists this clone with a few counts. The genes are TRBV6-5 and TRBJ2-7, with D unresolved. CDR3 length equals 13 residues. Germline V lookup: CDR1 MNHEY, CDR2 SVGAGI. Trimming took off 2 bases at V and 1 base at J, with 6 bases between the two ends. The CDR3 sequence: CASSYAGSYEQYF. Written as DNA, the CDR3 is TGTGCCAGCAGTTACGCCGGGTCCTACGAGCAGTACTTC.

This clone appeared a single time. V usage is TRBV7-2 and J usage is TRBJ2-1; 11 bases match TRBD2. From germline, CDR1 is SGHTA and CDR2 FQGNSA. The ends lost 0 bases at V and 6 bases at J; junction bases unmatched: 7. The CDR3 consists of 17 residues. The chain's CDR3 is CASSLARTSGSPNEQFF. The CDR3 nucleotides read TGTGCCAGCAGCTTAGCCCGTACTAGCGGGAGTCCCAATGAGCAGTTCTTC.

As to this clone: Other DNA sequences in this specimen translate into the identical CDR3. The chain combines TRBV28 with TRBJ1-2; TRBD1 aligns across 11 bases. V gave up 2 bases and J gave up 7 bases; unmatched junction bases: 3. Germline lookup yields CDR1 MDHEN and CDR2 SYDVKM. There are 14 residues in the CDR3. The CDR3, as DNA: TGTGCCAGCAGTTTAGGACAGGGGGCTGGTGGCTACACCTTC. Residues: CASSLGQGAGGYTF.